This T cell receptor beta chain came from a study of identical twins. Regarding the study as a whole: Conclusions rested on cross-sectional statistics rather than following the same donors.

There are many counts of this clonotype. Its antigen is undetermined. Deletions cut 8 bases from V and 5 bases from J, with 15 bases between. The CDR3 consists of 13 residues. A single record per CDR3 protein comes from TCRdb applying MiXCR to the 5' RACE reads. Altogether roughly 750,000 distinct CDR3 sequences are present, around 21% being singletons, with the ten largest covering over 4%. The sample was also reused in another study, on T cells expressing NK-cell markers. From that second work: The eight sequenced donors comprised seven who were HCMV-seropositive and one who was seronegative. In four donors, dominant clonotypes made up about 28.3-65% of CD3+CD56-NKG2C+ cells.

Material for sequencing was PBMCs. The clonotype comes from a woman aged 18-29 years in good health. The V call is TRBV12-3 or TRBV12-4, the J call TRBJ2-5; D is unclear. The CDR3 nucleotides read TGTGCCAGCGAGTTTGGGCTCGGGGAGACCCAGTACTTC. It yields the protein CASEFGLGETQYF.